Reported below is one TCR beta chain. These data belong to a study of cytomegalovirus exposure and HLA in healthy donors. Germline assignment: CDR1 LGHNA and CDR2 YNFKEQ. CDR3 length equals 12 residues. V was clipped by 0 bases and J by 7 bases, with 6 bases between them. In the PCR, 60 Vbeta and 13 Jbeta primers were used. Data came from immunoSEQ multiplex PCR; TCRdb stores just in-frame clones and leaves some out. The sample totals 80,000 to 100,000 clones. Sequencing used PBMCs. The genes are TRBV4-2 and TRBJ1-2, with D uncertain. This receptor was obtained from a man in his fifties or sixties in good health and CMV-seronegative. The chain's CDR3 is CASSQDFLGYTF. The CDR3 DNA reads as TGTGCCAGCAGCCAAGATTTTCTTGGCTACACCTTC.